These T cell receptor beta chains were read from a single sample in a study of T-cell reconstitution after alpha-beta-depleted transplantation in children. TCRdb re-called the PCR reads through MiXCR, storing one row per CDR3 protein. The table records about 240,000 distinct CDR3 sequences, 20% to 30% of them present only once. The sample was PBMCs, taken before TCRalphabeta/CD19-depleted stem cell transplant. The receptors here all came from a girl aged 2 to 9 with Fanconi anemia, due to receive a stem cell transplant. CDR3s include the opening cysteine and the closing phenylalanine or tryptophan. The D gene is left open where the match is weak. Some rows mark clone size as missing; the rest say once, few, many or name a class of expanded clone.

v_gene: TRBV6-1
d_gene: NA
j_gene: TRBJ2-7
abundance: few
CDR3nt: TGTGCCAGCGCGTCGGGGCTCGAGCAGTACTTC
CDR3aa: CASASGLEQYF

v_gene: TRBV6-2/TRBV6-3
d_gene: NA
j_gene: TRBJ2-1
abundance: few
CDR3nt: TGTGCCAGCAGTACACGGGACGGAAAAGTCTACAATGAGCAGTTCTTC
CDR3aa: CASSTRDGKVYNEQFF

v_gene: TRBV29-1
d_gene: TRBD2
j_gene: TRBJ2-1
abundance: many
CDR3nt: TGCAGCGTTGGAATGGGGCTAGCGGGTGGATCCTACAATGAGCAGTTCTTC
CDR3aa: CSVGMGLAGGSYNEQFF

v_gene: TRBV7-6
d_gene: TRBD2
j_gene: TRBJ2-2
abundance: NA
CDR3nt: TGTGCCAGCAGCTTAGTTTCTAGCGGAACCGGGGAGCTGTTTTTT
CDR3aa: CASSLVSSGTGELFF

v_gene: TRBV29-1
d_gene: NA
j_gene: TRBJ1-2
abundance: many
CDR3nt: TGCAGCGTTGTAGCAGGGTACGGCTACACCTTC
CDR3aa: CSVVAGYGYTF

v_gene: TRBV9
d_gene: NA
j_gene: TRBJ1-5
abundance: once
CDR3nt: TGTGCCAGCAGCGTAGGGCCCGGTCAGCCCCAGCATTTT
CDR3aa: CASSVGPGQPQHF

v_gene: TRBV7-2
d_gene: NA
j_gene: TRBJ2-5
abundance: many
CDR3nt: TGTGCCAGCAGCGCGGGACTTATGGAGACCCAGTACTTC
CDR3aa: CASSAGLMETQYF

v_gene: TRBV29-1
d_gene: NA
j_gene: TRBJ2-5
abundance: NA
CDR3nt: TGCAGCGTTATTGAGAGAACCCAGTACTTC
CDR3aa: CSVIERTQYF

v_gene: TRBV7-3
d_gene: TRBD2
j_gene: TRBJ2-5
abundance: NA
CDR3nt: TGTGCCAGCAGCCCCGGGACTAGCGGGAGGGCCCAAGAGACCCAGTACTTC
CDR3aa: CASSPGTSGRAQETQYF

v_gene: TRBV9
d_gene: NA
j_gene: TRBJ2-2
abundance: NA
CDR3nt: TGTGCCAGCAGCGCATTAGGGGAGTTTAGCGGATCCGGGGAGCTGTTTTTT
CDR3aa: CASSALGEFSGSGELFF